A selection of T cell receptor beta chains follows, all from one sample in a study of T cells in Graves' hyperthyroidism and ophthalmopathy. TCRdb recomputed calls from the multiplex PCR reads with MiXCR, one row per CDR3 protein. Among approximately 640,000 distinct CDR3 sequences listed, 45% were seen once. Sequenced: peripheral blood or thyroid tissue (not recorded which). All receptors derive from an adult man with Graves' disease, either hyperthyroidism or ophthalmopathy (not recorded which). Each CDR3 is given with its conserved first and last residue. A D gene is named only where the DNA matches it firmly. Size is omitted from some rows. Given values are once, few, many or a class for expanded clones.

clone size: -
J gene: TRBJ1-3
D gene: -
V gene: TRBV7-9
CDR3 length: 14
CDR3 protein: CASSWKGDENTIYF
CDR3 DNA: TGTGCCAGCAGTTGGAAGGGAGACGAAAACACCATATATTTT

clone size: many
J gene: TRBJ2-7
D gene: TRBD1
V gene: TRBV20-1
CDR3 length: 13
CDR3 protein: CSARPDRDYEQYF
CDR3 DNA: TGCAGTGCTAGACCGGACAGGGACTACGAGCAGTACTTC

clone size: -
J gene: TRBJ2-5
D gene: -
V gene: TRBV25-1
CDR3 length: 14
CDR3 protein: CASGPGTTQETQYF
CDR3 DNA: TGCGCCAGCGGACCCGGGACAACACAAGAGACCCAGTACTTC

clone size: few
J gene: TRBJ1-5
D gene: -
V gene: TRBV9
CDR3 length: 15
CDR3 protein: CASSVGWGRGQPQHF
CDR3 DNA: TGTGCCAGCAGCGTAGGATGGGGGCGAGGTCAGCCCCAGCATTTT

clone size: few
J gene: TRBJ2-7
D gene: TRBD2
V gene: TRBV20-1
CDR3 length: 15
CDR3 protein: CSARGTGTSIFRQYF
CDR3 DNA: TGCAGTGCTAGAGGAACCGGGACTAGCATTTTTCGGCAGTACTTC

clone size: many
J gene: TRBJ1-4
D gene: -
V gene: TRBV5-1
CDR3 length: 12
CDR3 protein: CASSLNDEKLFF
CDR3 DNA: TGCGCCAGCAGCTTGAACGATGAAAAACTGTTTTTT

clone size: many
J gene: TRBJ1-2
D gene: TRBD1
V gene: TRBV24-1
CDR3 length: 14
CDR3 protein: CATSEDGTDYGYTF
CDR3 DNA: TGTGCCACCAGTGAGGACGGGACAGACTATGGCTACACCTTC

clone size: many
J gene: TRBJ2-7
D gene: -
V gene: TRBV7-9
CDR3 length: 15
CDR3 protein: CASSLTQGRTYEQYF
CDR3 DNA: TGTGCCAGCAGCCTCACCCAGGGTAGGACCTACGAGCAGTACTTC

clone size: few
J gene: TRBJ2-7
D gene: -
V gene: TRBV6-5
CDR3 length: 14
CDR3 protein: CASSYGGRKYEQYF
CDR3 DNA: TGTGCCAGCAGTTACGGCGGCAGAAAGTACGAGCAGTACTTC

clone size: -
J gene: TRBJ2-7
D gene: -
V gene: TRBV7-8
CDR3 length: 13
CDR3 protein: CASSHGSAGEQYF
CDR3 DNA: TGTGCCAGCAGCCACGGGAGCGCCGGCGAGCAGTACTTC

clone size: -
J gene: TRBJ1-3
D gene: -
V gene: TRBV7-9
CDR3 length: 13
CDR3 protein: CAIHDPGRQGLYF
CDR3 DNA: TGTGCCATACACGATCCGGGACGCCAAGGATTATATTTT

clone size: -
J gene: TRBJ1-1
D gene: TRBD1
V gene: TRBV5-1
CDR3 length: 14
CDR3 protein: CASSSIDRDGEAFF
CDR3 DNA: TGCGCCAGCAGCTCAATCGACAGGGACGGTGAAGCTTTCTTT

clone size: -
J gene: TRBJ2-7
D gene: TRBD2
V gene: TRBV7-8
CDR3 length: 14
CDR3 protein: CASSPGTRVYEQYF
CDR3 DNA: TGTGCCAGCAGCCCTGGGACTAGGGTCTACGAGCAGTACTTC

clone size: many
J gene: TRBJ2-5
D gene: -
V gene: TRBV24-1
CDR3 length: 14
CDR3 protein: CATSDPLGKETQYF
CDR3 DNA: TGTGCCACCAGTGACCCCCTAGGCAAAGAGACCCAGTACTTC

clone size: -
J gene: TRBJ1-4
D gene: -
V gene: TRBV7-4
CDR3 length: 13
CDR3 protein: CASSQGGGEKLFF
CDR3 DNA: TGTGCCAGCAGCCAAGGTGGGGGAGAAAAACTGTTTTTT

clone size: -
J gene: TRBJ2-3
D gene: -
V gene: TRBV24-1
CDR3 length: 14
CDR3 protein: CATSGAGSTDTQYF
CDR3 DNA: TGTGCCACCAGTGGAGCAGGGAGCACAGATACGCAGTATTTT

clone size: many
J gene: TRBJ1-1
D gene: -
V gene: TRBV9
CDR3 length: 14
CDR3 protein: CASSDGQRSTEAFF
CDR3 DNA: TGTGCCAGCAGCGACGGACAAAGGAGCACTGAAGCTTTCTTT

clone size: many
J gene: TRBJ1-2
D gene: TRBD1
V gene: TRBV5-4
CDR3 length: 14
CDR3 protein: CASSLSTGQYGYTF
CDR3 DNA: TGTGCCAGCAGCTTGTCGACAGGGCAATATGGCTACACCTTC

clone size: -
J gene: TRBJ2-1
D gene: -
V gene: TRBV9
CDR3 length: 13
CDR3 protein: CASSGGGDNEQFF
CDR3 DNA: TGTGCCAGCAGCGGAGGGGGAGACAATGAGCAGTTCTTC

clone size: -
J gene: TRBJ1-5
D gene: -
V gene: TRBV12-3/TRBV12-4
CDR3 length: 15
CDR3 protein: CASSLLGQSLQPQHF
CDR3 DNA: TGTGCCAGCTCACTCCTAGGACAGAGCCTACAGCCCCAGCATTTT

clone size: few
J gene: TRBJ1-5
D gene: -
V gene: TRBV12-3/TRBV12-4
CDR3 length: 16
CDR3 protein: CASSLQAGVGNQPQHF
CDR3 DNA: TGTGCCAGCAGTTTGCAGGCAGGGGTTGGCAATCAGCCCCAGCATTTT

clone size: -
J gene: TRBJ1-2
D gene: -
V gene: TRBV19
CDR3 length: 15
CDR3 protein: CASSPPLGGNYGYTF
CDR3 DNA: TGTGCCAGTAGTCCCCCTCTTGGGGGGAACTATGGCTACACCTTC

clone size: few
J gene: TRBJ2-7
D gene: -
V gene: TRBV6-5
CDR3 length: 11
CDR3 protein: CASSHQYEQYF
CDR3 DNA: TGTGCCAGCAGTCACCAGTACGAGCAGTACTTC

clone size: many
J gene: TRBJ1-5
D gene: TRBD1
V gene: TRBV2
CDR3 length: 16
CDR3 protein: CASSAPGTGKGQPQHF
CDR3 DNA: TGTGCCAGCAGTGCGCCCGGGACAGGGAAAGGTCAGCCCCAGCATTTT

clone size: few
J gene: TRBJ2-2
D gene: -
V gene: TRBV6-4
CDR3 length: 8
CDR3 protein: CASSDPLF
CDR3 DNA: TGTGCCAGCAGTGACCCACTTTTT

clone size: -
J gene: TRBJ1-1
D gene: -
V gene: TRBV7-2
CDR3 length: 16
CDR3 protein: CASSQTSGTVNTEAFF
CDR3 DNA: TGCGCCAGCAGCCAAACCTCCGGGACCGTGAACACTGAAGCTTTCTTT

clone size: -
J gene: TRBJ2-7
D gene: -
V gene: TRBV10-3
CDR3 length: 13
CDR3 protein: CASSGWTVYEQYF
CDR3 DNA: TGTGCCAGCAGTGGGTGGACAGTTTACGAGCAGTACTTC

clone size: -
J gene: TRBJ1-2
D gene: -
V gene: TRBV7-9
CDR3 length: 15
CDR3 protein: CASSEEAGVVYGYTF
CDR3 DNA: TGTGCCAGCAGTGAAGAGGCAGGGGTGGTCTATGGCTACACCTTC

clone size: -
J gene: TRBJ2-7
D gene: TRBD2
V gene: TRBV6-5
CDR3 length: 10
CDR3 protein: CASSYAGLVF
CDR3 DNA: TGTGCCAGCAGTTACGCGGGACTAGTGTTC

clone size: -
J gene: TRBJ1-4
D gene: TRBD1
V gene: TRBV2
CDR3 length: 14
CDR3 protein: CASSRDRENEKLFF
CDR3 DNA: TGTGCCAGTTCCCGGGACAGGGAGAATGAAAAACTGTTTTTT

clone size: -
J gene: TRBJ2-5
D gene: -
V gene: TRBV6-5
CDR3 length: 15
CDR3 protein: CASSRRREAQETQYF
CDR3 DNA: TGTGCCAGCAGTAGGAGGAGAGAAGCGCAAGAGACCCAGTACTTC

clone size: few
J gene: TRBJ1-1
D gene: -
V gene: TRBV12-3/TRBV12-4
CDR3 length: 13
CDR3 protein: CASSFHSSPEAFF
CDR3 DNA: TGTGCCAGCAGCTTTCATAGCAGCCCTGAAGCTTTCTTT

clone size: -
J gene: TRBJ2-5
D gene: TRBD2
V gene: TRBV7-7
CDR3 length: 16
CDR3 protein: CASSPSVRTSSETQYF
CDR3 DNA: TGTGCCAGCAGCCCGTCGGTTAGGACTAGCAGCGAGACCCAGTACTTC

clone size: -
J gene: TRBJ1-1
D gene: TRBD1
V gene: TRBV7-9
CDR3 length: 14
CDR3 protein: CASSPTTGGGSAFF
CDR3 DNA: TGTGCCAGCAGCCCCACGACAGGGGGCGGGTCGGCTTTCTTT

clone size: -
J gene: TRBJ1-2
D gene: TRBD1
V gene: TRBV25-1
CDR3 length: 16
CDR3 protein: CASSARDRGRPDGYTF
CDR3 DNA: TGTGCCAGCAGTGCAAGGGACAGGGGGCGGCCGGATGGCTACACCTTC

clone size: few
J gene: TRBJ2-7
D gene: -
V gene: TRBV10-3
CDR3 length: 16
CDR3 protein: CAISDLTTYLTYEQYF
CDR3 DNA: TGTGCCATCAGTGATTTGACTACCTACCTTACCTACGAGCAGTACTTC

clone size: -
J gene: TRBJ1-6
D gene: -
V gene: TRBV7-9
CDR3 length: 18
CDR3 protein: CASSQDTLRSSYNPPLHF
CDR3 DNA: TGTGCCAGCTCGCAGGACACCCTAAGGAGCTCCTATAATCCACCCCTCCACTTT

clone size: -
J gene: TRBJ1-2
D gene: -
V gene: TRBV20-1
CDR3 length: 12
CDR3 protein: CSARDRVGGYTF
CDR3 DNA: TGCAGTGCTAGAGACAGGGTGGGGGGCTACACCTTC

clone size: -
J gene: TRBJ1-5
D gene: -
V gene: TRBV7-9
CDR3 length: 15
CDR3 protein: CASSLAAGVNQPQHF
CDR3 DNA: TGTGCCAGCAGCTTAGCGGCAGGGGTTAATCAGCCCCAGCATTTT

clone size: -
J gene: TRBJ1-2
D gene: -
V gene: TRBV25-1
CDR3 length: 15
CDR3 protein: CASLGAGGTNYGYTF
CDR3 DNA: TGTGCCAGCTTGGGTGCGGGGGGTACGAACTATGGCTACACCTTC

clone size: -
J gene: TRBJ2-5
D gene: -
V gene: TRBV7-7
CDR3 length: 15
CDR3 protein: CASSYGGAGQETQYF
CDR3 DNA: TGTGCCAGCAGTTATGGGGGGGCAGGACAAGAGACCCAGTACTTC

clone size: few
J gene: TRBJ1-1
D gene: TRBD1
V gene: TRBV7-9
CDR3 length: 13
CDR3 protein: CASSSSGGAEAFF
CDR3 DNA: TGTGCCAGCAGCTCTTCAGGGGGTGCTGAAGCTTTCTTT

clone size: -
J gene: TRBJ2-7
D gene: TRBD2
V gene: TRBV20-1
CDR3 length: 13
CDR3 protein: CSASAGVPHEQYF
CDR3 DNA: TGCAGTGCATCAGCGGGAGTACCTCACGAGCAGTACTTC

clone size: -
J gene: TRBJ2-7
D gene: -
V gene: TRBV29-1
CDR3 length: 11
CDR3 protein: CSLDPTYEQYF
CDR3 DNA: TGCAGCTTAGACCCAACCTACGAGCAGTACTTC

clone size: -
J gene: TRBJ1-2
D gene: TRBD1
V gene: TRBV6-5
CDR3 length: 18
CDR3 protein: CASSYPGTELTWGHGYTF
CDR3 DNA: TGTGCCAGCAGTTATCCCGGGACAGAATTAACTTGGGGACATGGCTACACCTTC

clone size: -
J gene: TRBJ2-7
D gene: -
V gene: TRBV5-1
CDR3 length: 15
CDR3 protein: CASSLGRGTLYEQYF
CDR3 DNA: TGCGCCAGCAGCTTGGGCCGTGGGACGCTCTACGAGCAGTACTTC

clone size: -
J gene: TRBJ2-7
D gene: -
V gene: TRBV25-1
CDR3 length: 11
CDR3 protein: CASSTLSEQYF
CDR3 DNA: TGTGCCAGCTCGACTTTGAGCGAGCAGTACTTC